The source of this T cell receptor (beta chain) is a study of T cells after yellow fever vaccination (dated by TCRdb to 2018 to 2020). About the full investigation: The SMART-Seq v4 Ultra Low Input RNA kit was used to prepare libraries from fractions with low cell numbers. Two healthy male donors, one aged 18 to 29 and one aged 30 to 40 years, made up the cohort. To follow T-cell clones before and after primary and booster YFV17D yellow fever vaccination, bulk TCR alpha and beta repertoires were sequenced over time. Blood was collected at multiple timepoints before and after primary and secondary immunization, and bulk PBMC replicates and cell subsets were isolated.

This specimen's treatment or condition label, interpreted: live attenuated yellow fever vaccine strain. A standard Ficoll-Paque protocol was used to isolate PBMCs from peripheral blood. CD4 and CD8 T-cell fractions were isolated with Dynabeads CD4 and CD8 positive selection kits. TriZol was used to extract RNA from bulk PBMCs, CD4 and CD8 fractions, and dextramer-positive and dextramer-negative fractions. TCR cDNA was synthesized by 5'RACE template switching, which introduced a universal primer site and unique molecular identifiers. Priming of cDNA synthesis was performed from both the TCR alpha and TCR beta constant segments. Two PCR steps were used to amplify libraries, with sample barcodes and sequencing adapters being added in the second step. Sequencing of the libraries was done on either Illumina HiSeq 2500 (2x100 bp) or NovaSeq (2x150 bp). The paper's processing steps were these. MIGEC was used to demultiplex reads and collapse the reads into UMI consensus sequences, and MiXCR was used for V(D)J alignment. Vaccine-responding clonotypes were identified with edgeR using replicate PBMC samples, with FDR below 0.01 and a log2 fold change above 5 up to day 15 being required. CD4 or CD8 identity was assigned to each bulk clonotype according to whether the clonotype was present at higher abundance in the sequenced CD4 repertoire or the sequenced CD8 repertoire. The public reads were reprocessed in TCRdb via fastp at Q25 and MiXCR, keeping in-frame beta chains. Entries are consolidated by CDR3 protein sequence, retaining the most common genes and DNA. TCRdb, rather than the study authors, made the V and J calls. Recorded for this sample are 25,000 to 35,000 distinct CDR3 sequences; 4.4% of them occurred a single time. In total, the top ten clones hold about 47% of the sample.

What the work shows at the level of the full study, not this receptor alone: Compared with the primary T-cell response, the secondary T-cell response was weaker but faster, peaking on day 5 rather than day 15. After the booster, most clones that had expanded after primary vaccination were detected again (about 95% of CD4 and around nine tenths of CD8), suggesting broad maintenance of memory. FACS-sorted repertoires could contain abundant contaminating clonotypes from the bulk population, so computational filtering was required. Only a couple of donors were included in the study, so the extent to which the findings can be generalized is limited. A small fraction of clonotypes appeared in both the CD4 and CD8 compartments, likely as a result of convergent recombination.

The germline V gene gives CDR1 as SGHTA and CDR2 as FQGTGA. From cysteine to phenylalanine, the CDR3 is 14 amino acids long. Only the CDR3 DNA stays, 42 bases, in frame from base 1. V sheds 0 bases and J sheds 5 bases, leaving 8 bases between their ends. This clonotype has at least ten counts. Its antigen target is currently unknown. No much larger clone is present one base from it, and per-base qualities are unavailable. The rearranged chain carries TRBV7-3 and TRBJ2-1, with the D gene too uncertain to name. This clonotype was sampled from a man under 40 who received the YFV17D yellow fever vaccine. Sequencing was performed on CD8+ T cells sorted from PBMCs, taken 5 days after the yellow fever booster vaccination. The nucleotide sequence is TGTGCCAGCAGCTTAACGGCCAGTAACAATGAGCAGTTCTTC. Translated, it gives CASSLTASNNEQFF.